This is a list of T cell receptor beta chains from one sample in a study of PD-L1 blockade in urothelial cancer. The data were produced by immunoSEQ multiplex PCR, yet TCRdb's version contains in-frame clones alone and is incomplete. Of 58,000 or so clones in the sample, around 83% are singletons; the top ten hold less than 3.5%. This specimen was PBMCs, taken around atezolizumab (anti-PD-L1) treatment. The receptors were gathered from a middle-aged man with urothelial cancer. CDR3s include the opening cysteine and the closing phenylalanine or tryptophan. A D gene is named only where the DNA matches it firmly. Size tells how often a clone was seen (once, few, many) or the class of an expanded clone, and some rows leave it out.

size | J | D | V | DNA | CDR3
- | TRBJ1-6 | TRBD1 | TRBV19 | TGTGCCAGTAGTAGGGACAGGAATTCACCCCTCCACTTT | CASSRDRNSPLHF
- | TRBJ1-2 | TRBD1 | TRBV5-4 | TGTGCCAGCAGCTTTCAACAGGGGCAGGGTGGCTACACCTTC | CASSFQQGQGGYTF
- | TRBJ2-7 | TRBD2 | TRBV18 | TGTGCCAGCTCTCCATCTAGGACTAGCGGGAGCCCGCCCTACGAGCAGTACTTC | CASSPSRTSGSPPYEQYF
once | TRBJ1-5 | TRBD1 | TRBV19 | TGTGCCAGTAGTTCGGGACAGCTAAGTAGTAGCAATCAGCCCCAGCATTTT | CASSSGQLSSSNQPQHF
- | TRBJ2-5 | - | TRBV6-6 | TGTGCCAGTTTCAGGGTCCCCGAGACCCAGTACTTC | CASFRVPETQYF
- | TRBJ1-1 | - | TRBV27 | TGTGCCAGCAGCCGGGTCAACACTGAAGCTTTCTTT | CASSRVNTEAFF
- | TRBJ2-6 | TRBD1 | TRBV15 | TGTGCCACCAGCAGACCGAACAGGGGCCAGATCTCTGGGGCCAACGTCCTGACTTTC | CATSRPNRGQISGANVLTF
- | TRBJ1-6 | - | TRBV5-1 | TGCGCCAGCAGCCCGGGTCAGCTCGACCCCTATAATTCACCCCTCCACTTT | CASSPGQLDPYNSPLHF
- | TRBJ2-1 | - | TRBV6-1 | TGTGCCAGCAGTGAAGCGGGCCACAATGAGCAGTTCTTC | CASSEAGHNEQFF
- | TRBJ2-7 | TRBD2 | TRBV2 | TGTGCCAGCAGTTTTACGCGGGCTAGCGGGAGCTCCTACGAGCAGTACTTC | CASSFTRASGSSYEQYF
- | TRBJ2-2 | - | TRBV7-3 | TGTGCCAGCAGCTTAACTTCGACTCCGAGGGGGGAGCTGTTTTTT | CASSLTSTPRGELFF
- | TRBJ2-7 | - | TRBV21-1 | TGTGCCAGCAGCAAAGCATTCCCAGGGGGTTACCTCTACGAGCAGTACTTC | CASSKAFPGGYLYEQYF
- | TRBJ2-7 | - | TRBV6-6 | TGTGCCAGCAGCAAACCGTTGGGGACTTACTCCTACGAGCAGTACTTC | CASSKPLGTYSYEQYF
- | TRBJ1-1 | - | TRBV11-1 | TGTGCCAGCGGTGAACGAGGGTGGAAGACTGAAGCTTTCTTT | CASGERGWKTEAFF
- | TRBJ2-7 | TRBD1 | TRBV9 | TGTGCCAGCAGCGTAGGCCAGGGGGCTTACGAGCAGTACTTC | CASSVGQGAYEQYF
- | TRBJ2-7 | TRBD1 | TRBV6-1 | TGTGCCAGCACCGTACAGGGGGCCCACGAGCAGTACTTC | CASTVQGAHEQYF
- | TRBJ1-3 | - | TRBV4-2 | TGTGCCAGCAGCCAGAGGGCAGACATGAGCTCTGGAAACACCATATATTTT | CASSQRADMSSGNTIYF
- | TRBJ2-5 | TRBD1 | TRBV10-3 | TGTGCCATCAGTGGGACAGGGGGCCTGGGGGAGACCCAGTACTTC | CAISGTGGLGETQYF
- | TRBJ2-1 | TRBD2 | TRBV9 | TGTGCCAGCAGCCTCCGGACTAGCGGGAGGGGAGGCGGTGAGCAGTTCTTC | CASSLRTSGRGGGEQFF
- | TRBJ1-4 | TRBD1 | TRBV30 | TGTGCCTGGAGTATCCATGACAGGGGGCCGGACGATGAAAAACTGTTTTTT | CAWSIHDRGPDDEKLFF
- | TRBJ2-5 | - | TRBV7-7 | TGTGCTAGCAGCTTAAACAGGGCGGAGACCCAGTACTTC | CASSLNRAETQYF
- | TRBJ1-5 | - | TRBV18 | TGTGCCAGCTCACCAGGGGCTAGCAATCAGCCCCAGCATTTT | CASSPGASNQPQHF
- | TRBJ2-3 | - | TRBV5-1 | TGCGCCAGCAGCTTGGGGGGACTTAGCACAGATACGCAGTATTTT | CASSLGGLSTDTQYF
once | TRBJ2-7 | - | TRBV6-1 | TGTGCCAGCAGACAGGGAGAGGGCTACGAGCAGTACTTC | CASRQGEGYEQYF
- | TRBJ2-7 | TRBD2 | TRBV27 | TGTGCCAGCTCTGCGGGAGGGTTCTACGAGCAGTACTTC | CASSAGGFYEQYF
- | TRBJ2-1 | - | TRBV13 | TGTGCCAGCAGCGGTACTAGCACCAATGAGCAGTTCTTC | CASSGTSTNEQFF
- | TRBJ2-1 | TRBD2 | TRBV10-3 | TGTGCCATCGGGTCTAGCGGTTACAATGAGCAGTTCTTC | CAIGSSGYNEQFF
once | TRBJ2-3 | - | TRBV2 | TGTGCCAGCCCGAGCGGTAGCACAGATACGCAGTATTTT | CASPSGSTDTQYF
- | TRBJ2-7 | - | TRBV6-1 | TGTGCCAGCAGTGGATGGGACTCCTGGGGAGAGCAGTACTTC | CASSGWDSWGEQYF
- | TRBJ1-1 | - | TRBV30 | TGTGCCTTTACGGGGTACAGAGTGGCTTTCTTT | CAFTGYRVAFF
- | TRBJ2-2 | - | TRBV19 | TGTGCCAGTAGTGCGTCGGGGACGAACACCGGGGAGCTGTTTTTT | CASSASGTNTGELFF
- | TRBJ1-6 | TRBD1 | TRBV28 | TGTGCCAGCAGTCCGACGGGACAGTATGCGGATTCACCCCTCCACTTT | CASSPTGQYADSPLHF
- | TRBJ2-3 | - | TRBV5-1 | TGCGCCAGCAGCTTGAGTCGGGTAACAGATACGCAGTATTTT | CASSLSRVTDTQYF
- | TRBJ2-3 | TRBD2 | TRBV5-4 | TGTGCCAGCAGCTTGGCGTCCGGGACTAGCGCTGATACGCAGTATTTT | CASSLASGTSADTQYF
- | TRBJ1-2 | TRBD1 | TRBV27 | TGTGCCAGCAGTTTGGGGGGACAGCCAAACTATGGCTACACCTTC | CASSLGGQPNYGYTF
- | TRBJ1-1 | - | TRBV5-4 | TGTGCCAGCAGCTCCCCAGGGGTCGCTGAAGCTTTCTTT | CASSSPGVAEAFF
- | TRBJ1-6 | TRBD1 | TRBV19 | TGTGCCAGAATGGGGACAGGTCCCAGGAGCTCCTATAATTCACCCCTCCACTTT | CARMGTGPRSSYNSPLHF
- | TRBJ2-2 | TRBD2 | TRBV2 | TGTGCCAGCAGAAACACCGGGACTACTAACACCGGGGAGCTGTTTTTT | CASRNTGTTNTGELFF
- | TRBJ2-1 | TRBD1 | TRBV7-3 | TGTGCCAGCAGCTTAAAACAGGGGAACGGTGAGCAGTTCTTC | CASSLKQGNGEQFF
few | TRBJ1-5 | - | TRBV30 | TGTGCCTGGAGTGTACATGGTCGGGGGGCAAGGAGGAAGCCCCAGCATTTT | CAWSVHGRGARRKPQHF
- | TRBJ2-2 | TRBD2 | TRBV5-1 | TGCGCCAGCAGCTGGGCGGGAGTGTCCGGGGAGCTGTTTTTT | CASSWAGVSGELFF
- | TRBJ2-1 | - | TRBV7-9 | TGTGCCAGCAGCTTTGGGCCCCACGAGATCTTC | CASSFGPHEIF
- | TRBJ2-1 | - | TRBV27 | TGTGCCAGCAGTTTAGGGCTGGGAGATGAGCAGTTCTTC | CASSLGLGDEQFF
few | TRBJ2-4 | TRBD2 | TRBV4-2 | TGTGCCAGCAGCCATGATGGACTAGCGGAAAACATTCAGTACTTC | CASSHDGLAENIQYF
- | TRBJ2-7 | - | TRBV2 | TGTGCCAGCACCGAGCAGGGGTACGAGCAGTACTTC | CASTEQGYEQYF
- | TRBJ2-3 | - | TRBV5-4 | TGTGCCAGCAGCTTGGCATCTACGACTTCCACAGATACGCAGTATTTT | CASSLASTTSTDTQYF
- | TRBJ1-6 | TRBD1 | TRBV5-1 | TGCGCCAGCAGCGGTGGACAGGCTTATAATTCACCCCTCCACTTT | CASSGGQAYNSPLHF
- | TRBJ2-7 | - | TRBV5-1 | TGCGCCAGCTCCGCCGGGAGTGGGACCTACGAGCAGTACTTC | CASSAGSGTYEQYF
- | TRBJ2-2 | TRBD2 | TRBV4-2 | TGTGCCAGCAGCCAAGGGGGACTAGCGGGAGGAGGCGGGGAGCTGTTTTTT | CASSQGGLAGGGGELFF
- | TRBJ1-5 | TRBD1 | TRBV6-1 | TGTGCCAGCAGCGAAAGACAGGGGGCTAGCAATCAGCCCCAGCATTTT | CASSERQGASNQPQHF
- | TRBJ2-7 | TRBD2 | TRBV6-1 | TGTGCCACCACTAGCGGGTCCTACGAGCAGTACTTC | CATTSGSYEQYF
- | TRBJ1-6 | - | TRBV6-4 | TGTGCCAGCAGGGGAGTACCCAATTCACCCCTCCACTTT | CASRGVPNSPLHF
- | TRBJ1-1 | - | TRBV12-2 | TGTGCAAGTCCCCATCGGGGATACACTGAAGCTTTCTTT | CASPHRGYTEAFF
- | TRBJ2-2 | TRBD2 | TRBV4-2 | TGTGCCAGCAGCCAAGATCCCCGCGGGGGTAGCGGGAGTACCGGGGAGCTGTTTTTT | CASSQDPRGGSGSTGELFF